Below are 19 T cell receptor beta chains sequenced from a single sample in a study of blood T cell repertoires in COVID-19. The table came from immunoSEQ multiplex PCR; TCRdb's copy has only in-frame clones and leaves some out. Seen here are over 150,000 clones, around nine tenths observed once, and the top ten hold about a tenth. Sample: peripheral blood. These receptors were taken from an older woman with COVID-19, enrolled during active disease.

The V gene is TRBV7-7, the J gene TRBJ2-5; D might be TRBD2 (5 bases). V lost 5 bases and J 3 bases, leaving 13 bases between the germline ends. Germline loops: CDR1 SSHAT, CDR2 FNYEAQ (reference sequence). This CDR3 has 14 amino acids. CDR3 bases: TGTGCCAGCAGCAAAACGGGGTACAAAGAGACCCAGTACTTC. Protein sequence: CASSKTGYKETQYF.

This chain uses TRBV5-1 with TRBJ2-4; the D gene is possibly TRBD2 (7 bases). In germline, CDR1 is SGHRS, CDR2 YFSETQ. There are 16 residues in the CDR3. V gave up 2 bases and J gave up 6 bases, with 18 bases separating them. CDR3 residues: CASSLFGGGSRNIQYF. In nucleotides, the CDR3 is TGCGCCAGCAGCTTATTCGGCGGGGGCTCGAGAAACATTCAGTACTTC.

The J gene is TRBJ1-2, the V gene TRBV6-4; TRBD1 matches 7 bases. This CDR3 spans 13 amino acids. Per germline, CDR1 MRHNA and CDR2 SNTAGT. The ends lost 3 bases at V and 8 bases at J; junction bases unmatched: 6. CDR3 loop: CASSERQGDGYTF. The CDR3, as DNA: TGTGCCAGCAGTGAGCGACAGGGTGACGGCTACACCTTC.

The chain is built from TRBV2 and TRBJ2-7; 9 nucleotides match TRBD1. V gave up 6 bases and J gave up 5 bases; unmatched junction bases: 8. The CDR3 covers 14 residues. CDR1 is SNHLY and CDR2 is FYNNEI in the germline V gene. CDR3 sequence reads: CASRQGAYLDEQYF. DNA of the CDR3: TGTGCCAGCAGACAGGGGGCTTATTTGGACGAGCAGTACTTC.

V usage is TRBV2 and J usage is TRBJ2-7; the match to TRBD1 covers 9 bases. The CDR3 totals 15 residues. Germline trimming cut 6 bases from V and 2 bases from J; bases unmatched to any gene: 8. Germline assignment: CDR1 SNHLY and CDR2 FYNNEI. CDR3 region: CASRAGTGIPYEQYF. The CDR3 bases are TGTGCCAGCAGGGCAGGGACAGGGATTCCCTACGAGCAGTACTTC.

This clone has only a few counts. The chain recombines TRBV7-9 with TRBJ1-1, with D unresolved. The CDR3 consists of 15 residues. CDR1 SEHNR and CDR2 FQNEAQ come from the germline V gene (reference sequence). Trimming pared 1 base from V and 0 bases from J, leaving 9 bases between. The CDR3 nucleotides read TGTGCCAGCAGCTTAGGTTTCAGTCTGAACACTGAAGCTTTCTTT. Protein product: CASSLGFSLNTEAFF.

The rearrangement joins TRBV19 to TRBJ2-5, with TRBD2 as a possible D gene (6 bases). CDR1 is LNHDA and CDR2 is SQIVND in the germline V gene (reference sequence). Between the trimmed V and J ends, which lost 2 bases and 2 bases, there was a span of 12 bases. The CDR3 runs 15 residues. CDR3 in amino acids: CASSIMEGIQETQYF. As DNA, the CDR3 is TGTGCCAGTAGTATAATGGAGGGAATTCAAGAGACCCAGTACTTC.

V gene TRBV6-5 combines with J gene TRBJ2-2; TRBD1 agrees at 9 bases. After removal of 5 bases from V and 7 bases from J, the junction contained 8 bases not matched to a gene. This CDR3 has 15 amino acids. Germline CDR1 is MNHEY and CDR2 is SVGAGI. The CDR3, as DNA: TGTGCCAGCAGTCCCCGGGACAGGGCTGACGGGGAGCTGTTTTTT. It translates to CASSPRDRADGELFF.

J is TRBJ1-4 and V is TRBV7-9, with 8 bases matching TRBD1. The CDR3 contains 17 residues. Trimming cost V 2 bases and J 0 bases; bases outside gene matches: 5. From germline, CDR1 is SEHNR and CDR2 FQNEAQ (reference sequence). The CDR3 DNA reads as TGTGCCAGCAGCTTAACAGGGGGGTACACAACTAATGAAAAACTGTTTTTT. Its protein is CASSLTGGYTTNEKLFF.

V is TRBV2 and J is TRBJ1-2, with 10 positions matching TRBD1. V dropped 4 bases and J dropped 8; count of bases not matched to a gene: 7. Germline V CDR1 and CDR2: SNHLY, FYNNEI. There are 14 residues in the CDR3. CDR3 sequence reads: CASSADRGIEGYTF. The CDR3 coding sequence is TGTGCCAGCAGTGCGGACAGGGGGATAGAGGGCTACACCTTC.

The genes are TRBV3-1 (or the pseudogene TRBV3-2) and TRBJ2-5, with 7 bases aligning to TRBD2. Germline V CDR1 and CDR2: LGHDT, YNNKEL (reference sequence). With V trimmed by 4 bases and J by 1 base, 12 bases remained unmatched. CDR3 length equals 17 residues. The CDR3 sequence: CASSRQLLAAPQETQYF. The CDR3 DNA reads as TGTGCCAGCAGCCGCCAGCTGCTAGCGGCTCCCCAAGAGACCCAGTACTTC.

The CDR3 DNA is TGTGCCTGGAGCAGTCAGGGCAATCAGCCCCAGCATTTT. Its translation: CAWSSQGNQPQHF. This rearrangement joins TRBV30 to TRBJ1-5; D is unclear. This CDR3 comprises 13 residues. Germline CDR1 reads GTSNPN; CDR2 reads SVGIG (reference sequence). V was shortened by 3 bases and J by 2 bases, with 8 bases between the two germline ends.

CDR3 protein: CASSTQAPHTEAFF. Here the CDR3 DNA reads TGTGCCAGTAGTACACAGGCCCCACACACTGAAGCTTTCTTT. The rearrangement uses TRBV19 and TRBJ1-1; perhaps TRBD1 as D (5 bases). Germline lookup yields CDR1 LNHDA and CDR2 SQIVND (reference sequence). V shed 4 bases and J shed 3 bases, with 12 bases lying between them. This CDR3 is built from 14 residues.

The V and J genes are TRBV18 and TRBJ1-1, with D uncertain. The CDR3 runs to 15 residues. The V end was cut by 3 bases, the J end by 3 bases, with 14 bases between. Germline CDR1 KGHSH, CDR2 LQKENI. The CDR3 coding sequence is TGTGCCAGCTCACCGGTCGCAGGCACGGACACTGAAGCTTTCTTT. Its protein product is CASSPVAGTDTEAFF.

This clone was counted once. The chain recombines TRBV19 with TRBJ1-6, with TRBD1 matching over 8 bases. CDR3 length: 15 residues. CDR1 and CDR2 (germline): LNHDA, SQIVND (reference sequence). V lost 6 bases, J lost 6 bases, and 7 bases stayed unmatched. The CDR3 region is CASRATGQGNSPLHF. As DNA, the CDR3 is TGTGCCAGTAGAGCAACCGGACAGGGTAATTCACCCCTCCACTTT.

The rearrangement joins TRBV14 to TRBJ1-2, with D unclear. With 0 bases removed from V and 9 bases from J, the gap between germline ends came to 8 bases. The CDR3 is made up of 12 amino acids. Germline CDR1 reads SGHDN; CDR2 reads FVKESK. CDR3 nucleotide sequence: TGTGCCAGCAGCCAAGAAATCTACCGCTACACCTTC. Its protein product is CASSQEIYRYTF.

Only one count was recorded for this clone. J is TRBJ1-4 and V is TRBV4-1; TRBD1 matches at 9 bases. CDR3 length: 17 residues. With V trimmed by 4 bases and J by 2 bases, 8 bases remained unmatched. Germline-derived CDR1 and CDR2 are MGHRA and YSYEKL. CDR3 sequence reads: CASSPWGTGRTNEKLFF. As DNA, the CDR3 is TGCGCCAGCAGCCCGTGGGGGACAGGGCGGACTAATGAAAAACTGTTTTTT.

The V gene is TRBV2, the J gene TRBJ1-5; D might be TRBD1 (5 bases). V was clipped by 6 bases and J by 3 bases, with 15 bases between them. The CDR3 loop spans 15 amino acids. Germline lookup yields CDR1 SNHLY and CDR2 FYNNEI. The CDR3 sequence: CASRPAPTANQPQHF. The CDR3 nucleotides are TGTGCCAGCAGGCCCGCCCCGACAGCCAATCAGCCCCAGCATTTT.

The rearrangement links TRBV12-3 or TRBV12-4 to TRBJ1-2; no reliable D call. Trimming took 3 bases from V and 0 from J, leaving 2 bases between them. The CDR3 has 12 residues. The DNA of the CDR3 is TGTGCCAGCAGTTTCTCTAACTATGGCTACACCTTC. Protein product: CASSFSNYGYTF.